The clone carrying this T cell receptor (beta chain) showed up many times. Its specificity is unknown. This record belongs to a study of T-cell reconstitution after alpha-beta-depleted transplantation in children. This CDR3 region has 16 residues. Per the germline V gene, CDR1 is ENHRY and CDR2 is SYGVKD. V was pared by 2 bases and J by 0 bases, with 4 bases of the junction left unmatched. As it was prepared, the TCRbeta library received unique molecular identifiers. TCRdb reprocessed the PCR reads via MiXCR and lists one record per CDR3 protein. Counted here are some 200,000 distinct CDR3 sequences, approximately 8.4% occurring once; the ten biggest clones make up approximately 40%. Study observations and caveats: Several hundred graft clones that had expanded were reportedly the source of alpha-beta T cells about two months after transplant. T-cell numbers and diversity one year post-transplant derived largely from freshly generated T cells. Recipient T cells and thymic progenitors that survived were the source of the high TCRbeta diversity seen at day 60 in some patients.

The chain links TRBV10-3 to TRBJ2-7, with 10 bases lining up with TRBD1. Sequencing used PBMCs, mostly from graft donor cells, obtained 360 days after TCRalphabeta/CD19-depleted stem cell transplant. The TCR comes from a male patient between 2 and 10 years old who had a stem cell transplant for acute myeloid leukemia, so the T cells may come from the graft donor. The CDR3: CAISELRTGGSYEQYF. CDR3 sequence (DNA): TGTGCCATCAGTGAGCTACGGACAGGGGGCTCCTACGAGCAGTACTTC.